This TCR beta chain was recovered during a study of blood T cell repertoires in COVID-19. The table came from immunoSEQ multiplex PCR; TCRdb's copy has only in-frame clones and leaves some out. This table holds 150,000 to 180,000 clones, approximately 85% found once. Sequenced sample: peripheral blood. This sequence originates from a woman aged 60-75 years with COVID-19, enrolled during active disease.

CDR3 loop: CAILSPGTSGDTQYF. Here the CDR3 DNA reads TGTGCCATTTTAAGTCCCGGGACTAGCGGGGATACGCAGTATTTT. The rearrangement links TRBV10-3 to TRBJ2-3; 12 nucleotides align to TRBD2. The germline V gene has CDR1 ENHRY and CDR2 SYGVKD. The CDR3 is made up of 15 amino acids. Trimming took 9 bases from V and 6 from J; bases not matched to a gene: 10.